This T cell receptor (beta chain) is from a study of PD-1 blockade in classical Hodgkin lymphoma. The V and J ends lost 1 base and 7 bases respectively, with 10 bases between them. CDR3 length equals 13 residues. The germline V gene encodes CDR1 MNHEY and CDR2 SMNVEV (reference sequence). This clone was observed a single time. Antigen: not known. The table came from immunoSEQ multiplex PCR; TCRdb's copy has only in-frame clones and leaves some out. The table records about 25,000 clones, approximately 79% of them present only once. Overall study findings and caveats: The CD4+ diversity rise by C4D1 was clearest in complete responders.

Described time point: cycle 4 day 1 (C4D1), after more than 5 weeks of nivolumab. All the patients suffered relapse after autologous stem cell transplantation, and brentuximab vedotin exposure differed. Negative magnetic selection isolated CD4+ T cells from thawed PBMCs. The sequencing used CD4+ T cells from blood, collected before the fourth cycle of nivolumab. The V and J genes are TRBV27 and TRBJ1-2; TRBD1 might be the D (5 bases). This TCR came from a human donor with classical Hodgkin lymphoma. CDR3 DNA: TGTGCCAGCAGTTTATGGGGGACCTCTGGCTACACCTTC. Its translation: CASSLWGTSGYTF.